This TCR beta chain was sequenced in a study of T cell responses to AZD1222 COVID-19 vaccine. Study-level findings and limits: Spike-specific TCR breadth and depth rose after two AZD1222 doses.

The CDR3 consists of 15 residues. Trimming at V came to 6 bases and at J to 0 bases, leaving 2 bases not matched to a gene. CDR1 and CDR2 from the germline V gene are LNHDA and SQIVND (reference sequence). To note about this clone: Its antigen remains unknown.

Profiled with immunoSEQ multiplex PCR; TCRdb holds only in-frame clones, not every one. The data show 150,000 or so clones, about 91% seen once. The receptor comes from an adult in good health. The chain links TRBV19 to TRBJ1-1; 12 bases fit TRBD1. The sequencing used peripheral blood, collected on day 0 of AZD1222 vaccination. The CDR3 protein is CASRGTGGLNTEAFF. DNA of the CDR3: TGTGCCAGTAGGGGGACAGGGGGCTTGAACACTGAAGCTTTCTTT.